This T cell receptor beta chain was identified during a study of preoperative IRX-2 immunotherapy in early breast cancer. In germline, CDR1 is LNHDA, CDR2 SQIVND (reference sequence). The CDR3 is 14 residues long. Trimming stripped 5 bases from V and 0 bases from J, with 10 bases between. Treatment: preoperative locoregional IRX-2 cytokine immunotherapy. This phase Ib study tested locoregional IRX-2 cytokine immunotherapy given before surgery. Sequenced by immunoSEQ multiplex PCR; TCRdb stores in-frame clones only, minus some. The top ten clones hold around 7% of a sample with some 3,100 clones, roughly 78% of them seen once.

The sequence came from a human donor with breast cancer. The sequences come from tumor tissue, collected after IRX-2 immunotherapy. The V gene is TRBV19, the J gene TRBJ1-1, with a tentative D call TRBD1 (5 bases). This CDR3 reads CASSLTALNTEAFF. CDR3 nucleotides: TGTGCCAGTAGTTTGACAGCTTTGAACACTGAAGCTTTCTTT.